These T cell receptor beta chains were read from a single sample in a study of OX40 agonist ivuxolimab in advanced cancers. The table came from immunoSEQ multiplex PCR; TCRdb's copy has only in-frame clones and leaves some out. The sample lists 90,000 to 120,000 clones; less than 95% were seen once. Here the sequenced sample was CD4+ or CD8+ T cells sorted from blood, taken in a trial of the OX40 agonist ivuxolimab. The receptors derive from an adult with an advanced solid tumor such as melanoma, head and neck, liver or kidney cancer. Both conserved end residues are part of each CDR3.

j_call v_call cdr3_aa
TRBJ2-1 TRBV5-1 CASSHAAGLANEQFF
TRBJ1-5 TRBV19 CASSPGRVGQPQHF
TRBJ1-4 TRBV9 CASSVGGLVNEKLFF
TRBJ1-2 TRBV30 CAWSPGSYGYTF
TRBJ1-1 TRBV7-3 CASSVRDRAEAFF
TRBJ1-1 TRBV28 CGAEGNTEAFF
TRBJ2-1 TRBV6-1 CASRGTGNEQFF
TRBJ1-1 TRBV7-9 CASSLGSWEMNTEAFF
TRBJ1-3 TRBV27 CASSLGVQGAGNTIYF
TRBJ1-1 TRBV5-1 CASSLEGLDTEAFF
TRBJ1-2 TRBV19 CASSMGQNYGYTF
TRBJ2-7 TRBV5-1 CASSLDKPYEQYF
TRBJ1-1 TRBV11-3 CASSLDLGADQWYTEAFF